This TCR beta chain stems from a study of immune heterogeneity within non-small cell lung tumors. Points from the study as a whole: Different patients shared few of their high-frequency T-cell receptor beta clonotypes.

A multiplex PCR containing 32 V primers and 13 J primers was used to amplify TCR beta CDR3. TCRdb ran MiXCR on the multiplex PCR reads and lists one entry per CDR3 protein. The sample holds 1,500 to 2,000 distinct CDR3 sequences, 40% to 50% seen once. Of note for this clonotype: What it binds is not known.

The CDR3 loop spans 14 amino acids. Trimming stripped 4 bases from V and 5 bases from J, with 14 bases between. Template material comprised bulk tumor genomic DNA at 550 to 650 ng per sample. Each primary tumor yielded several biopsies, collected far apart from one another at surgery. Curative operations were performed on patients who had untreated, newly diagnosed non-small cell lung cancer. Samples were obtained from newly diagnosed non-small cell lung cancer patients who were having surgery with curative intent. The receptor's source is a man aged 55-75 years with non-small cell lung cancer. What was sequenced was lung tumor tissue. The genes are TRBV12-3 or TRBV12-4 and TRBJ1-1, with a weak D call TRBD1 (6 bases). CDR3 nucleotides: TGTGCCAGCAGTTACCTGGGGGGGGCTACTGAAGCTTTCTTT. It yields the protein CASSYLGGATEAFF.